The 6 T cell receptor beta chains below come from one sample, sequenced in a study of cytomegalovirus exposure and HLA in healthy donors. TCRdb keeps only in-frame clones here, not all; method: immunoSEQ multiplex PCR. The data contain around 80,000 clones, 95% of them singletons. Sequencing was performed on PBMCs. These receptors were taken from a woman aged 18-30 years in good health and CMV-seronegative.

The gene calls are TRBV6-5 and TRBJ2-2; 11 bases map to TRBD2. CDR3 length: 15 residues. Trimming took 6 bases from V and 5 from J; bases not matched to a gene: 5. The V gene's germline CDR1 is MNHEY and CDR2 SVGAGI. This CDR3 is CASRISGGVTGELFF. The CDR3 DNA is TGTGCCAGCAGAATTAGCGGGGGGGTAACCGGGGAGCTGTTTTTT.

J is TRBJ1-5 and V is TRBV4-1, with TRBD1 identical over 7 bases. Per germline, CDR1 MGHRA and CDR2 YSYEKL. This CDR3 is 15 amino acids long. J was trimmed by 2 bases and V by 3 bases; bases with no gene match: 4. In DNA, the CDR3 is TGCGCCAGCAGCCAGTACACAGGGGGCAATCAGCCCCAGCATTTT. Translated, it gives CASSQYTGGNQPQHF.

The chain employs TRBV6-6 and TRBJ2-7; D may be TRBD2 (6 bases). The germline V gene has CDR1 MNHNY and CDR2 SVGAGI (reference sequence). Trimming left V 5 bases short and J 0 bases short, with 11 bases between. The CDR3 runs to 14 residues. As DNA, the CDR3 is TGTGCCAGCAGTACGGGAGACAGCTCCTACGAGCAGTACTTC. It yields the protein CASSTGDSSYEQYF.

The rearrangement uses TRBV28 and TRBJ2-1; no clear D gene. With 5 bases removed from V and 7 bases from J, the gap between germline ends came to 6 bases. CDR1 and CDR2 (germline): MDHEN, SYDVKM. This CDR3 is 11 amino acids long. The CDR3 loop is CASSARNEQFF. CDR3 sequence (DNA): TGTGCCAGCAGTGCCCGGAATGAGCAGTTCTTC.

The chain couples TRBV10-3 to TRBJ2-7, with 7 bases fitting TRBD1. CDR1 is ENHRY, CDR2 SYGVKD, per germline. The CDR3 extends over 12 amino acids. With V trimmed by 6 bases and J by 2 bases, 1 base remained unmatched. The CDR3 sequence is CAIRQGTYEQYF. In DNA form, the CDR3 reads TGTGCCATCAGACAGGGGACCTACGAGCAGTACTTC.

The chain has TRBV19 and TRBJ2-6; 9 bases fit TRBD1. This CDR3 is built from 18 residues. Germline CDR1 LNHDA, CDR2 SQIVND (reference sequence). With 5 bases clipped from V and 0 bases from J, the junction kept 8 bases outside the gene matches. The CDR3 reads CASSGTGRLYSGANVLTF. The CDR3 region has the DNA TGTGCCAGTAGTGGGACAGGGCGTCTCTACTCTGGGGCCAACGTCCTGACTTTC.